The 21 T cell receptor beta chains given below trace back to one sample, sequenced in a study of T cells in Graves' hyperthyroidism and ophthalmopathy. There were TCR beta CDR3 regions amplified from RNA transcripts. Carried out on the TCR CDR3, a first-round RT-PCR used the HTBI primer set. MiXCR, run by TCRdb on the multiplex PCR reads, gives a single entry per CDR3 protein. The table lists 480,000 or so distinct CDR3 sequences, roughly 14% of them singletons. Sequencing was performed on blood. The receptors here all came from a woman younger than 30 with Graves' hyperthyroidism.

The chain is built from TRBV6-1 and TRBJ2-7; 8 positions agree with TRBD1. Germline V gives CDR1 MNHNS, CDR2 SASEGT. V trimming: 3 bases; J trimming: 5 bases; junction bases outside the gene matches: 3. CDR3 length equals 13 residues. The CDR3 DNA sequence: TGTGCCAGCAGTGAGACAGGGGCCAACGAGCAGTACGTC. It encodes CASSETGANEQYV.

This rearrangement joins TRBV6-5 to TRBJ1-1; D is perhaps TRBD1 (6 bases). The CDR3 consists of 15 residues. In germline, CDR1 is MNHEY, CDR2 SVGAGI. Trimming left V 2 bases short and J 1 base short, with 11 bases between. For the CDR3, the DNA is TGTGCCAGCAGTTACCTGGGGGCTGGGAACACTGAAGCTTTCTTT. Its translation is CASSYLGAGNTEAFF.

This clonotype was detected ten times or more. A read error may be the cause here, since a much bigger clone is one base away. The chain links TRBV3-1 to TRBJ1-2; no firm D call. This CDR3 is 13 amino acids long. Trimming removed 1 base from V and 3 bases from J, with 6 bases in between. The V gene's germline CDR1 is LGHDT and CDR2 YNNKEL (reference sequence). The CDR3 region has the DNA TGTGCCAGCAGCCAAGGGCAGGACTATGGCTACACCTTC. It specifies CASSQGQDYGYTF.

The chain uses TRBV2 and TRBJ2-3; TRBD2 matches at 9 bases. CDR1 and CDR2 (germline): SNHLY, FYNNEI. V was pared by 5 bases and J by 5 bases, with 11 bases of the junction left unmatched. The CDR3 runs to 16 residues. The CDR3 loop reads CASSRVASGTRDTQYF. The CDR3 DNA follows: TGTGCCAGCAGTCGGGTGGCTAGCGGGACTAGAGATACGCAGTATTTT.

This clonotype showed up just a few times. This chain uses TRBV9 with TRBJ2-1; either TRBD1 or TRBD2 may fit D (5 bases each). CDR3 length: 15 residues. V lost 2 bases, J lost 4 bases, and 13 bases lay in between. The V gene's germline CDR1 is SGDLS and CDR2 YYNGEE. The CDR3 DNA is TGTGCCAGCAGCGTTTACGGGACCATATACAATGAGCAGTTCTTC. Its protein is CASSVYGTIYNEQFF.

This clonotype came up a few times. V and J are TRBV10-3 and TRBJ1-4, with 7 bases lining up with TRBD1. Germline values: CDR1 ENHRY, CDR2 SYGVKD. The V segment lost 4 bases and the J segment 0 bases; nucleotides outside the gene matches: 11. The CDR3 contains 18 residues. In nucleotides, the CDR3 is TGTGCCATCAGTGCCGTCGGGGGAGGGGGCTCAACTAATGAAAAACTGTTTTTT. Amino acids: CAISAVGGGGSTNEKLFF.

The rearrangement uses TRBV14 and TRBJ2-5, with unresolved D. Germline-derived CDR1 and CDR2 are SGHDN and FVKESK. The CDR3 covers 18 residues. The V end was cut by 2 bases, the J end by 1 base, with 20 bases between. In DNA, the CDR3 is TGTGCCAGCAGCCAAAGGAGTTGGGTTCAGCCTTTCCAAGAGACCCAGTACTTC. It yields the protein CASSQRSWVQPFQETQYF.

This clonotype showed up many times. The rearrangement links TRBV27 to TRBJ2-1; perhaps TRBD2 as D (6 bases). The CDR3 runs to 16 residues. The ends were cut back, 6 bases at V and 0 bases at J, with 15 bases in the middle. Germline CDR1 MNHEY, CDR2 SMNVEV (reference sequence). DNA of the CDR3: TGTGCCAGCAGGAGACGTGGAGGGAGCTCCTACAATGAGCAGTTCTTC. As protein: CASRRRGGSSYNEQFF.

Many counts were recorded for this clonotype. The chain has TRBV11-3 and TRBJ2-3; D gene uncertain. The V end was cut by 1 base, the J end by 6 bases, with 5 bases between. This CDR3 spans 12 amino acids. The germline V gene has CDR1 SGHNT and CDR2 YENEEA. CDR3 in amino acids: CASSLGPDTQYF. The CDR3 region has the DNA TGTGCCAGCAGCTTAGGACCCGATACGCAGTATTTT.

This clonotype was picked up many times. The chain is built from TRBV24-1 and TRBJ1-2; 7 bases align to TRBD1. J gave up 3 bases and V 4 bases, and 4 bases lay outside the gene matches. Per the germline V gene, CDR1 is KGHDR and CDR2 is SFDVKD. This CDR3 has 14 amino acids. In nucleotides, the CDR3 is TGTGCCACCAGTGAGTCAGACAGGGACTATGGCTACACCTTC. Encoded protein: CATSESDRDYGYTF.

This clonotype was seen many times. The V and J genes are TRBV20-1 and TRBJ2-7, with TRBD2 matching over 12 bases. Germline loops: CDR1 DFQATT, CDR2 SNEGSKA (reference sequence). The CDR3 covers 14 residues. With V trimmed by 3 bases and J by 3 bases, 3 bases remained unmatched. CDR3 loop: CSARKTSGSYEQYV. The CDR3 nucleotides are TGCAGTGCTAGGAAGACTAGCGGGAGCTACGAGCAGTACGTC.

This clonotype came up many times. The chain uses TRBV28 and TRBJ2-1; 13 bases line up with TRBD2. This CDR3 is built from 14 residues. After removal of 6 bases from V and 9 bases from J, the junction contained 5 bases not matched to a gene. Germline V gene sequence: CDR1 MDHEN, CDR2 SYDVKM. CDR3 region: CASRPGLAGSEQFF. The CDR3, as DNA: TGTGCCAGCAGACCGGGACTAGCGGGATCTGAGCAGTTCTTC.

This clonotype was seen repeatedly, ten times or more. J is TRBJ2-2 and V is TRBV6-1; 11 nucleotides align to TRBD1. Germline CDR1 reads MNHNS; CDR2 reads SASEGT. The CDR3 totals 16 residues. The V and J ends lost 5 bases and 5 bases, in that order; junction bases with no gene match: 7. The CDR3 DNA sequence: TGTGCCAGCAGTATCCCCGGGACAGGGGGGACCGGGGAGCTGTTTTTT. Its protein is CASSIPGTGGTGELFF.

This clonotype was recorded many times. The chain carries TRBV11-2 and TRBJ1-3; D unclear. V was pared by 3 bases and J by 0 bases, with 12 bases between. Germline V gives CDR1 SGHAT, CDR2 FQNNGV. There are 16 residues in the CDR3. CDR3 protein: CASSFGGITSGNTIYF. CDR3 DNA sequence: TGTGCCAGCAGCTTTGGAGGTATCACCTCTGGAAACACCATATATTTT.

This clonotype showed up many times. V and J are TRBV19 and TRBJ2-7; 8 nucleotides line up with TRBD1. Per germline, CDR1 LNHDA and CDR2 SQIVND (reference sequence). The CDR3 covers 14 residues. J lost 3 bases, V lost 3 bases, and 4 bases had no gene match. The CDR3 spells CASSMGQVFYEQYF. CDR3 coding DNA: TGTGCCAGTAGTATGGGACAGGTCTTCTACGAGCAGTACTTC.

The CDR3 DNA is TGTGCCAGCAGCTTATGGGACGGTGGGGATGAGCAGTTCTTC. As protein: CASSLWDGGDEQFF. The chain carries TRBV7-9 and TRBJ2-1; D possibly matches TRBD1 or TRBD2 (5 bases each). The CDR3 has 14 residues. Per the germline V gene, CDR1 is SEHNR and CDR2 is FQNEAQ (reference sequence). The V end was cut by 2 bases, the J end by 8 bases, with 13 bases between.

This clonotype was counted at least ten times. The rearrangement links TRBV9 to TRBJ1-2, with 8 bases fitting TRBD1. CDR3 length: 15 amino acids. Germline-derived CDR1 and CDR2 are SGDLS and YYNGEE. The ends lost 1 base at V and 4 bases at J; junction bases unmatched: 6. The CDR3 DNA follows: TGTGCCAGCAGCGTACAGGGGGCGTTGGGCTATGGCTACACCTTC. Residues: CASSVQGALGYGYTF.

The chain links TRBV6-1 to TRBJ1-3; possibly TRBD1 for D (6 bases). This CDR3 is built from 15 residues. Germline CDR1 reads MNHNS; CDR2 reads SASEGT. Trimming removed 2 bases at V and 2 bases at J, with 10 bases between. The CDR3 DNA sequence: TGTGCCAGCAGTGAAATTGGGGGGCCTGGAAACACCATATATTTT. Residues: CASSEIGGPGNTIYF.

In this sample, this clonotype turned up a few times. The rearrangement joins TRBV3-1 to TRBJ2-2, with 10 bases aligning to TRBD2. The CDR3 length is 14 residues. V lost 10 bases and J lost 3; bases outside the gene matches: 5. The germline CDR1 and CDR2 sequences are LGHDT and YNNKEL (reference sequence). The CDR3 nucleotides read TGTGCCACCTTAGCGGGAGGCGACACCGGGGAGCTGTTTTTT. It is translated as CATLAGGDTGELFF.

In its sample, this clonotype was seen many times. The chain employs TRBV20-1 and TRBJ1-6, with TRBD1 as a possible D gene (6 bases). In germline, CDR1 is DFQATT, CDR2 SNEGSKA (reference sequence). This CDR3 contains 16 residues. V lost 1 base and J 7 bases, leaving 17 bases between the germline ends. CDR3 residues: CSARVPPGQSNSPLHF. CDR3 DNA: TGCAGTGCTAGAGTACCCCCCGGACAGTCCAATTCACCCCTCCACTTT.

This rearrangement joins TRBV20-1 to TRBJ1-5, with no clear D. The CDR3 spans 15 residues. V lost 5 bases to trimming and J lost 0 bases, with 14 bases between them. Germline CDR1 DFQATT, CDR2 SNEGSKA (reference sequence). For the CDR3, the DNA is TGCAGTGCTTCTCGGGCCGATTATAGCAATCAGCCCCAGCATTTT. It encodes CSASRADYSNQPQHF.